This T cell receptor (beta chain) was observed in a study of T-cell reconstitution after alpha-beta-depleted transplantation in children. Findings and limits, study-wide: Diversity and T-cell counts at one year after transplant derived mostly from new T cells.

The CDR3 is made up of 18 amino acids. Germline loops: CDR1 SGHVS, CDR2 FQNEAQ. J lost 4 bases, V lost 1 base, and 13 bases had no gene match. A TCRbeta library incorporating unique molecular identifiers was prepared. TCRdb reprocessed the PCR reads with MiXCR, giving one entry per CDR3 protein. Counted here are some 600,000 distinct CDR3 sequences, 13% occurring once; the ten biggest clones make up about 2.2%. This clonotype was detected a few times. Its target is unknown. The clonotype was recovered from a male patient aged 5 to 17 who had a stem cell transplant for acute myeloid leukemia, so the T cells may come from the graft donor. The input for sequencing was PBMCs, mostly from graft donor cells, taken 360 days after TCRalphabeta/CD19-depleted stem cell transplant. The chain couples TRBV7-8 to TRBJ2-7; 10 positions agree with TRBD2. The CDR3 region has the DNA TGTGCCAGCAGCTTAGTAATCAGCGGGAGGGCTTTATGGTACGAGCAGTACTTC. Translated, it gives CASSLVISGRALWYEQYF.